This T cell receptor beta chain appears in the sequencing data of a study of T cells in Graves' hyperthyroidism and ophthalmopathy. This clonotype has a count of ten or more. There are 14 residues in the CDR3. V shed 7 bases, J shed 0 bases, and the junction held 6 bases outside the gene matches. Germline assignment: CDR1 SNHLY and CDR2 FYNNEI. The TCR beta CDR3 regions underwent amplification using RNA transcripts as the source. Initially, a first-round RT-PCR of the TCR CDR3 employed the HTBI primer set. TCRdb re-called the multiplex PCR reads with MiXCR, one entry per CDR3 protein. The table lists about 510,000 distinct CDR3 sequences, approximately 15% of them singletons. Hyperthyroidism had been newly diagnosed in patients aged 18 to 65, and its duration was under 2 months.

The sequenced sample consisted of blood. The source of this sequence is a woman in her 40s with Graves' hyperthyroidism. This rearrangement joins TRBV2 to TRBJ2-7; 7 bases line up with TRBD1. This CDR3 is CASKTGQSSYEQYF. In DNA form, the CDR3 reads TGTGCCAGCAAAACGGGACAGAGCTCCTACGAGCAGTACTTC.